One sample yielded the 15 T cell receptor beta chains listed below, sequenced in a study of blood T cell repertoires in COVID-19. Sequencing was performed with immunoSEQ multiplex PCR; in TCRdb, only in-frame clones are kept and a portion is missing. Counted here are some 130,000 clones, about 87% occurring once; the ten biggest clones make up 2% to 3%. The specimen sequenced was peripheral blood. Receptors originate from a man aged 50 to 59 with active COVID-19.

This chain links TRBV6-6 with TRBJ2-1; 10 bases map to TRBD2. Looked up from germline, CDR1 is MNHNY and CDR2 is SVGAGI (reference sequence). After removal of 9 bases from V and 7 bases from J, the junction contained 9 bases not matched to a gene. CDR3 length: 14 amino acids. The CDR3: CASSERGGPNEQFF. In nucleotides, the CDR3 is TGTGCCAGTTCCGAGCGGGGGGGCCCTAATGAGCAGTTCTTC.

V and J are TRBV12-3 or TRBV12-4 and TRBJ1-5; D may be TRBD1 (6 bases). The CDR3 extends over 13 amino acids. The ends were cut back, 3 bases at V and 5 bases at J, with 8 bases in the middle. The CDR3 protein is CASSFPGDQPQHF. The CDR3 DNA follows: TGTGCCAGCAGTTTCCCAGGGGATCAGCCCCAGCATTTT.

CDR3 DNA sequence: TGTGCCAGCAGCCAAGGTCCGTTAACTAATGAAAAACTGTTTTTT. The encoded protein is CASSQGPLTNEKLFF. The chain joins TRBV3-1 (or the pseudogene TRBV3-2) to TRBJ1-4, with D unresolved. This CDR3 is built from 15 residues. The V end lost 1 base, the J end lost 1 base, and 7 bases lay between the germline ends. Germline V gene sequence: CDR1 LGHDT, CDR2 YNNKEL (reference sequence).

The V and J genes are TRBV19 and TRBJ2-7; TRBD2 matches at 13 bases. V shed 1 base and J 12 bases; nucleotides not matched to a gene: 6. Germline loops: CDR1 LNHDA, CDR2 SQIVND (reference sequence). This CDR3 comprises 14 residues. CDR3 nucleotide sequence: TGTGCCAGTAGTATAGCCGGACTAGCGGGGGTACTGTACTTC. It yields the protein CASSIAGLAGVLYF.

Only a few counts were recorded for this clone. The chain couples TRBV30 to TRBJ2-7, with 8 nucleotides matching TRBD1. Trimming at V came to 6 bases and at J to 9 bases, leaving 10 bases not matched to a gene. Germline values: CDR1 GTSNPN, CDR2 SVGIG (reference sequence). This CDR3 is 12 amino acids long. The CDR3 nucleotides are TGTGCCTGTCGGACAGGGAGACTCTGGCAGTACTTC. This sequence encodes CACRTGRLWQYF.

This rearrangement joins TRBV7-8 to TRBJ2-7; the D gene is possibly TRBD1 (6 bases). Per the germline V gene, CDR1 is SGHVS and CDR2 is FQNEAQ. The CDR3 has 16 residues. V was pared by 5 bases and J by 0 bases, with 17 bases between. CDR3: CASSPNRARYSYEQYF. The CDR3 coding sequence is TGTGCCAGCAGCCCCAACAGGGCCCGATACTCCTACGAGCAGTACTTC.

This chain uses TRBV11-3 with TRBJ2-1, with 7 bases lining up with TRBD2. The V gene's germline CDR1 is SGHNT and CDR2 YENEEA. The CDR3 length is 17 residues. The junction had 8 bases not matched to a gene; V was cut back by 0 bases and J by 3 bases. The DNA of the CDR3 is TGTGCCAGCAGCTTAGATCCCCCGGGGGGTTTCTACAATGAGCAGTTCTTC. Its protein is CASSLDPPGGFYNEQFF.

The chain joins TRBV23-1 to TRBJ2-2, with D perhaps matching TRBD1 (7 bases). TRBV23-1 is placed among ORFs of uncertain function. V shed 7 bases and J shed 6 bases, with 18 bases lying between them. There are 15 residues in the CDR3. The CDR3 sequence is CASKKARGAPGELFF. The CDR3 nucleotides read TGCGCCAGCAAAAAAGCCAGGGGGGCCCCCGGGGAGCTGTTTTTT.

This chain connects TRBV12-5 to TRBJ2-7; 7 positions agree with TRBD1. CDR3 length: 15 residues. The ends lost 6 bases at V and 1 base at J; junction bases unmatched: 9. Germline-derived CDR1 and CDR2 are LGHNT and FRNRAP. The CDR3 DNA is TGTGCTAGTGGATCGGGACAGTACGCTTCCTACGAGCAGTACTTC. Translating gives CASGSGQYASYEQYF.

The rearrangement uses TRBV6-2 or TRBV6-3 and TRBJ1-6, with D unresolved. The CDR3 has 14 amino acids. Germline-derived CDR1 and CDR2 are MNHEY and SVGEGT. The V end lost 2 bases, the J end lost 7 bases, and 9 bases lay between the germline ends. The CDR3 DNA reads as TGTGCCAGCAGTTACGCGGGAAACAATTCACCCCTCCACTTT. Protein: CASSYAGNNSPLHF.

Note on this clone: The same CDR3 can be traced to other DNA sequences in this sample. The V and J genes are TRBV5-6 and TRBJ2-7; possibly TRBD2 for D (6 bases). Germline V lookup: CDR1 SGHDT, CDR2 YYEEEE. The length of the CDR3 is 14 residues. V lost 0 bases and J 5 bases, leaving 12 bases between the germline ends. CDR3 sequence reads: CASSLGLARNEQYF. The CDR3 coding sequence is TGTGCCAGCAGCTTGGGCCTAGCGAGGAACGAGCAGTACTTC.

This clone was seen a handful of times. The gene calls are TRBV2 and TRBJ1-6; TRBD1 matches at 10 bases. This CDR3 is built from 13 residues. Looked up from germline, CDR1 is SNHLY and CDR2 is FYNNEI. V was clipped by 4 bases and J by 11 bases; unmatched bases: 2. The CDR3 here is CASSGTGGTPLHF. The CDR3, as DNA: TGTGCCAGCAGTGGGACAGGGGGAACACCCCTCCACTTT.

This chain connects TRBV7-2 to TRBJ2-7; 9 bases line up with TRBD1. Germline V lookup: CDR1 SGHTA, CDR2 FQGNSA. The trim removed 1 base at V and 13 bases at J, leaving 11 bases unmatched. The CDR3 is 14 residues long. CDR3 region: CASSLEFARDREYF. CDR3 nucleotide sequence: TGTGCCAGCAGCTTAGAATTTGCCCGGGACAGGGAATACTTC.

The chain links TRBV19 to TRBJ2-7; D not resolved. The V gene lost 3 bases and the J gene lost 1 base, with 10 bases spanning the gap. Per the germline V gene, CDR1 is LNHDA and CDR2 is SQIVND (reference sequence). The CDR3 runs to 14 residues. CDR3 sequence reads: CASSMTTQSYEQYF. Here the CDR3 DNA reads TGTGCCAGTAGTATGACGACTCAATCCTACGAGCAGTACTTC.

This clone was counted only a few times. V gene TRBV6-6 combines with J gene TRBJ1-1, with D unresolved. Between the trimmed V and J ends, which lost 0 bases and 8 bases, there was a span of 7 bases. The germline CDR1 and CDR2 sequences are MNHNY and SVGAGI (reference sequence). The CDR3 loop spans 12 amino acids. The CDR3 bases are TGTGCCAGCAGTTACTCTGAAGCGGAAGCTTTCTTT. Amino acid sequence: CASSYSEAEAFF.